The sequence of this T cell receptor beta chain was determined in a study of a mutant IDH1 vaccine in newly diagnosed glioma. Study information: In some groups vaccination began 4-6 weeks post-radiotherapy; others received it with temozolomide. Therapy received beforehand was radiotherapy, temozolomide, or both, with most patients given both. Overall study results and limits: Evidence of vaccine-induced immune responses was documented in 85% to 95% of patients.

Sequenced by immunoSEQ multiplex PCR; TCRdb stores in-frame clones only, minus some. The sample lists approximately 21,000 clones, approximately 88% occurring once. For this clone: Its specificity is not known.

Time point in this sample: week 47, end of study. The study gave 300 ug of mutant IDH1 20-mer peptide per vaccine dose, with topical imiquimod. CDR1 is MNHEY, CDR2 SVGAGI, per germline. This CDR3 is 16 amino acids long. The V gene lost 0 bases and the J gene lost 0 bases, with 8 bases spanning the gap. This chain connects TRBV6-5 to TRBJ2-2; D may be TRBD2 (6 bases). Sequenced material: PBMCs, taken from a glioma patient whose treatment included an IDH1 peptide vaccine. The TCR comes from a man in his forties with glioma. Written as DNA, the CDR3 is TGTGCCAGCAGTTACTCACCGGGAGCGAACACCGGGGAGCTGTTTTTT. Translating it yields CASSYSPGANTGELFF.